The 3 T cell receptor beta chains presented below share a single source sample, sequenced in a study of blood T cell repertoires in COVID-19. Clones were sequenced by immunoSEQ multiplex PCR, and TCRdb holds only the in-frame ones, with some missing. Among roughly 320,000 clones, approximately 85% were seen once, and the ten largest hold 7.2%. The source material was peripheral blood. Receptors were obtained from a human donor in a cohort sampled during active COVID-19.

The chain carries TRBV10-3 and TRBJ2-3; TRBD2 might be the D (5 bases). The CDR3 contains 15 residues. Germline values: CDR1 ENHRY, CDR2 SYGVKD. Trimming cost V 1 base and J 0 bases, with 8 bases left between them. The DNA of the CDR3 is TGTGCCATCAGTGAGTTCCGGGGAAGCACAGATACGCAGTATTTT. Translated, it gives CAISEFRGSTDTQYF.

This chain connects TRBV3-1 (or the pseudogene TRBV3-2) to TRBJ1-4; D gene uncertain. The CDR3 is 16 amino acids. CDR1 is LGHDT, CDR2 YNNKEL, per germline (reference sequence). V lost 0 bases, J lost 3 bases, and 11 bases lay in between. CDR3 DNA: TGTGCCAGCAGCCAAGATGAACAGCGGGCTAATGAAAAACTGTTTTTT. Protein sequence: CASSQDEQRANEKLFF.

V is TRBV11-2 and J is TRBJ2-7; 7 bases match TRBD2. Germline CDR1 and CDR2: SGHAT and FQNNGV. The CDR3 is 15 residues long. The V and J ends lost 2 bases and 2 bases, in that order; junction bases with no gene match: 6. The CDR3: CASSLSLAEPYEQYF. The DNA for the CDR3 is TGTGCCAGCAGCTTATCCCTAGCGGAGCCCTACGAGCAGTACTTC. The full variable domain, rest sourced from reference TRBV11-2 and TRBJ2-7, is EAGVAQSPRYKIIEKRQSVAFWCNPISGHATLYWYQQILGQGPKLLIQFQNNGVVDDSQLPKDRFSAERLKGVDSTLKIQPAKLEDSAVYLCASSLSLAEPYEQYFGPGTRLTVT.